These 5 T cell receptor beta chains were sequenced from one sample in a study of blood T cell repertoires in COVID-19 (dated by TCRdb to about 2020). The receptor library was made with the immunoSEQ multiplex PCR assay. This is the immuneACCESS table as TCRdb keeps it, with only in-frame sequences that have V and J called. A part of the clones is gone; compared with another copy, unresolved V genes explain less than half, and the rest is unexplained. In all, the sample holds 450,000 to 500,000 clones, and roughly 85% of those were seen once. The ten biggest clones cover 3% to 4% of the sample. Material for sequencing was peripheral blood. Receptors were obtained from a human donor in a cohort sampled during active COVID-19.

The chain carries TRBV10-3 and TRBJ1-1, with D perhaps TRBD1 (5 bases). The V and J ends lost 0 bases and 3 bases respectively, with 11 bases between them. This CDR3 has 15 amino acids. Germline assignment: CDR1 ENHRY and CDR2 SYGVKD. The CDR3 here is CAISESLQGYTEAFF. Written as DNA, the CDR3 is TGTGCCATCAGTGAGTCCCTTCAGGGATACACTGAAGCTTTCTTT.

V is TRBV5-5 and J is TRBJ1-6; D is possibly TRBD1 (6 bases). Germline CDR1 and CDR2: SGHKS and YYEKEE (reference sequence). Trimming cost V 0 bases and J 7 bases, with 14 bases left between them. The CDR3 runs to 16 residues. CDR3 amino acids: CASSLVVQGLNSPLHF. CDR3 sequence (DNA): TGTGCCAGCAGCTTGGTAGTCCAGGGGCTCAATTCACCCCTCCACTTT.

The gene calls are TRBV11-3 and TRBJ2-1; 12 bases are a match to TRBD1. Per germline, CDR1 SGHNT and CDR2 YENEEA. The CDR3 is 14 residues long. V dropped 3 bases and J dropped 9; count of bases not matched to a gene: 3. CDR3 DNA: TGTGCCAGCAGCTTCGGGACAGGGGGCGGTGAGCAGTTCTTC. Amino acid sequence: CASSFGTGGGEQFF.

The chain carries TRBV6-5 and TRBJ1-1; D is perhaps TRBD1 (5 bases). Germline-derived CDR1 and CDR2 are MNHEY and SVGAGI. There are 12 residues in the CDR3. V was pared by 11 bases and J by 1 base, with 11 bases between. Here the CDR3 DNA reads TGTGCCGGATTGGACACGAACACTGAAGCTTTCTTT. Its translation is CAGLDTNTEAFF.

This chain connects TRBV9 to TRBJ2-3; D possibly corresponds to TRBD2 (6 bases). The CDR3 spans 14 residues. V was pared by 3 bases and J by 1 base, with 9 bases between. In germline, CDR1 is SGDLS, CDR2 YYNGEE. CDR3 sequence reads: CASSARLGTDTQYF. As DNA, the CDR3 is TGTGCCAGCAGCGCCCGACTAGGCACAGATACGCAGTATTTT.